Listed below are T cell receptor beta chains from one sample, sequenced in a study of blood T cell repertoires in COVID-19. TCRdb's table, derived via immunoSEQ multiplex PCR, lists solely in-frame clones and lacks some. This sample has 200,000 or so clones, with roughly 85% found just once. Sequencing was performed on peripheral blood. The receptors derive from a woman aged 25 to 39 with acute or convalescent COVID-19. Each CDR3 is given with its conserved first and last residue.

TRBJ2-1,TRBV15,CATSLAGAREQFF
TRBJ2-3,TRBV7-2,CASSFSSGTDTQYF
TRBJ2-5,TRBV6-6,CASSYSVEGETQYF
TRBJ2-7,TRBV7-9,CASSLGTSSEQYF
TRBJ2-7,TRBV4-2,CASSQDRAGGPEEQYF
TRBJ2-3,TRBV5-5,CASSSYEGRSTDTQYF
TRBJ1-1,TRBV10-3,CATATGGFTEAFF
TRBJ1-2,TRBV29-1,CSVVILGVGGYTF
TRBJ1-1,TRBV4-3,CASSQAVLVRVEAFF
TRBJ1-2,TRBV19,CASSISTGSIYGYTF
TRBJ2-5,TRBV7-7,CASTDSSGDTQETQYF
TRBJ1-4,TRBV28,CASRQTGGTNEKLFF
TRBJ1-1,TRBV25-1,CASRYTGGKNTEAFF
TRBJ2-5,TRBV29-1,CSVDGDRGGETQYF
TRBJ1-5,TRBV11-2,CASSVGQGIGNQPQHF
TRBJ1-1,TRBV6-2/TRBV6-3,CASSYVFLLDRNTEAFF
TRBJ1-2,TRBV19,CASSIQGASSGYTF
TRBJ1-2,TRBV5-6,CASSLGGQGTNYGYTF
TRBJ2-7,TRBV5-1,CASSRTGTGSSEQYF
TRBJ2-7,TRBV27,CASSSSLLAVNYEQYF
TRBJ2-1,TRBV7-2,CASSPGLSSYNEQFF
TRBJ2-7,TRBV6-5,CASSYGQQGALHEQYF
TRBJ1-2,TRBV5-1,CASSTDRGGYTF
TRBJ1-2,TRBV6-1,CASSETGDYGYTF
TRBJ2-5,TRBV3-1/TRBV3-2,CASSHWLAGQETQYF
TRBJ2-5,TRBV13,CASSLEGRWEADQETQYF
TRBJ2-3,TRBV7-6,CASSPSGGDKHTQYF
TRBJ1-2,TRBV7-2,CASSFRDRGYGYTF
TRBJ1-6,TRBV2,CASSSRTGPLHF
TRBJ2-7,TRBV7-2,CASSLEASGTGQYF
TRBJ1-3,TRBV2,CASSRSRAFGNTIYF
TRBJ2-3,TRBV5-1,CASSYRQVADTQYF
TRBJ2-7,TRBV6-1,CASSEIAGIFEQYF
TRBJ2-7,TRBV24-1,CATSGSGDEQYF
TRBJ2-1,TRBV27,CASSFSTFNEQFF
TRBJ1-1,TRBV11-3,CASSSGVGDRLNTEAFF